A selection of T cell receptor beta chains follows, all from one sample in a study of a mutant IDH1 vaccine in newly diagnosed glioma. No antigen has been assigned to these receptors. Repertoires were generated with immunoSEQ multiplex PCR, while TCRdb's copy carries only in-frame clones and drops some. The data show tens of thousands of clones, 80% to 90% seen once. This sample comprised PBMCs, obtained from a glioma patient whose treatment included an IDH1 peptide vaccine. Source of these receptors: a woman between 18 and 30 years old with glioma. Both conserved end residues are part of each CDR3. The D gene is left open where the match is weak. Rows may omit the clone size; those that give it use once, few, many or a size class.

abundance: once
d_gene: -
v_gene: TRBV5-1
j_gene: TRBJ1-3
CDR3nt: TGCGCCAGCAGCTTGGCCCCTGGAAACACCATATATTTT
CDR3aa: CASSLAPGNTIYF

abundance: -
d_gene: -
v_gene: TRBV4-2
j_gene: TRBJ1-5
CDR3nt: TGTGCCAGCAGCCAAGATGCTGGTTCCAGTATCAATCAGCCCCAGCATTTT
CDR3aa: CASSQDAGSSINQPQHF

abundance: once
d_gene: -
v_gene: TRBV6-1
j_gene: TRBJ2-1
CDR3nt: TGTGCCAGCAGTGAGGTTGGTGGGGGAAATGAGCAGTTCTTC
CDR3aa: CASSEVGGGNEQFF

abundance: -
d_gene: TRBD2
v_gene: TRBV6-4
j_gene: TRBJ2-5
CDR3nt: TGTGCCAGCAGTGAGCGGGGGGGCGGTTCGGAGACCCAGTACTTC
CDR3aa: CASSERGGGSETQYF

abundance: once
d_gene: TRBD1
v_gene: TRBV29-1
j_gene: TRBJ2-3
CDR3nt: TGCAGCGCTAACAGGGACAGGGCAGATACGCAGTATTTT
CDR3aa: CSANRDRADTQYF

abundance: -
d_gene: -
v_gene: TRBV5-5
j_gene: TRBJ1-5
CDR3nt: TGTGCCAGCAGCTTGGAAGGGTCGGGGTACGGCAATCAGCCCCAGCATTTT
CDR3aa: CASSLEGSGYGNQPQHF

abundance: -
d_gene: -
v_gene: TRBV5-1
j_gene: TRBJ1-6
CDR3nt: TGCGCCAGCAGCTCAAGGGATTCACCCCTCCACTTT
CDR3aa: CASSSRDSPLHF

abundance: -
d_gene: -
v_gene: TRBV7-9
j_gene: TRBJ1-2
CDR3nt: TGTGCCAGCAGCCGGACGGACTATGAGGGCTACACCTTC
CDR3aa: CASSRTDYEGYTF

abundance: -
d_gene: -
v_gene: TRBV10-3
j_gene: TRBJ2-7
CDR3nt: TGTGCCATCAGTGAACCTCCCAACTACGAGCAGTACTTC
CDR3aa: CAISEPPNYEQYF

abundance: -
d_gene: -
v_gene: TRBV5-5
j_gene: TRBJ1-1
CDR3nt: TGTGCCAGCAGCTTGGACCGGGGCATGAACACTGAAGCTTTCTTT
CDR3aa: CASSLDRGMNTEAFF

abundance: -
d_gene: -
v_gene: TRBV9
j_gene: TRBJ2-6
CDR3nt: TGTGCCAGCAGCGTAGCTGGGGCCAACGTCCTGACTTTC
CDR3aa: CASSVAGANVLTF

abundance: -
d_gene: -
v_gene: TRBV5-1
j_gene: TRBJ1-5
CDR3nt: TGCGCCAGCAGCTTGACACCAACCACGGGTAGCAATCAGCCCCAGCATTTT
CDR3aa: CASSLTPTTGSNQPQHF

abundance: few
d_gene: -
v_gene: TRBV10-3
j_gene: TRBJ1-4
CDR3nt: TGTGCCATCAGTAGGACGGTAAATGAAAAACTGTTTTTT
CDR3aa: CAISRTVNEKLFF